This T cell receptor (beta chain) emerged from a study of T cells after posttransplantation cyclophosphamide. Whole-study results and caveats: Donor CD8+ memory clones often dominated recipient blood repertoires at later times. Recipient CMV seropositivity and CMV reactivation strongly tracked TRB clonality. TRB overlap between skin or GI tissue T cells and blood was limited.

Comment on this clone: What it binds is unknown.

Germline CDR1 reads SEHNR; CDR2 reads FQNEAQ (reference sequence). After removal of 4 bases from V and 8 bases from J, the junction contained 12 bases not matched to a gene. This CDR3 has 15 residues. On the day of bone marrow donation, the related graft donor provided peripheral blood. Sequencing used immunoSEQ multiplex PCR; TCRdb keeps in-frame clones, though not all of them. The table has 45,000 to 65,000 clones, approximately 94% seen once. Material: PBMCs. The chain has TRBV7-9 and TRBJ1-2; 8 nucleotides match TRBD1. The TCR originated in a woman aged 25 to 39 in good health and a related stem cell transplant donor. This CDR3 is CASSSIDRGKCGYTF. In DNA, the CDR3 is TGTGCCAGCAGCTCTATCGACAGGGGAAAATGCGGCTACACCTTC.